This entry is about one T cell receptor (beta chain). Antigen: not known. This specimen comes from a study of cytomegalovirus exposure and HLA in healthy donors. The overall study: Among about 179 million T cells, an earlier analysis found 120 million or so unique TCR beta sequences.

Trimming took off 0 bases at V and 9 bases at J, with 7 bases between the two ends. Per germline, CDR1 SGHRS and CDR2 YFSETQ. This CDR3 comprises 12 residues. The PCR employed 60 Vbeta primers together with 13 Jbeta primers. Libraries were prepared by immunoSEQ multiplex PCR; TCRdb keeps only in-frame clonotypes and omits some of them. The repertoire has 150,000 to 250,000 clones, around 78% of them found once; the top ten carry about 1.9%. Study-level results: Later analysis suggested links between common viral pathogens and several top significant clusters.

The rearrangement joins TRBV5-1 to TRBJ1-5; tentatively, D is TRBD1 (6 bases). The receptor was derived from a man under 40 in good health and CMV-seronegative. Sequenced input: PBMCs. The CDR3, as DNA: TGCGCCAGCAGCTTGGAAGGGGGGCCCCAGCATTTT. It encodes CASSLEGGPQHF.